A selection of T cell receptor beta chains follows, all from one sample in a study of blood T cells in healthy people across ages. One entry per CDR3 protein, called by TCRdb with MiXCR from the 5' RACE reads. This table holds about 800,000 distinct CDR3 sequences, about 47% found once. Material: blood. All receptors derive from a man older than 75 in good health. CDR3s include the opening cysteine and the closing phenylalanine or tryptophan. The order of the fields is V gene, J gene, D gene, clone size, CDR3 DNA, CDR3 protein. D genes are given only for firm matches. Some rows mark clone size as missing; the rest say once, few, many or name a class of expanded clone.

TRBV29-1	TRBJ1-6	NA	few	TGCAGCGTTAAACGTGCGCCAAGCTCCTATAATTCACCCCTCCACTTT	CSVKRAPSSYNSPLHF
TRBV4-2	TRBJ2-7	NA	NA	TGTGCCAGCAGCGCACAATACGGGACGGGCTCCTACGAGCAGTACTTC	CASSAQYGTGSYEQYF
TRBV5-1	TRBJ2-7	NA	few	TGCGCCAGCAGCCCCGGGACACCGAGGGTGGAGCAGTACTTC	CASSPGTPRVEQYF
TRBV4-2	TRBJ2-7	TRBD2	NA	TGTGCCAGCAGCCTGAATTCGGGACTAGCGTTTTCCTACGAGCAGTACTTC	CASSLNSGLAFSYEQYF
TRBV29-1	TRBJ2-5	NA	many	TGCAGCGCCGGAGAGGGGGTCAAGGAGTACTTC	CSAGEGVKEYF
TRBV12-3/TRBV12-4	TRBJ2-6	NA	many	TGTGCCAGCAGTTTAGAGGGTACTGGGGCCAACGTCCTGACTTTC	CASSLEGTGANVLTF
TRBV20-1	TRBJ2-7	NA	NA	TGCAGTGCTGGACGAGCGGGACACTACGAGCAGTACTTC	CSAGRAGHYEQYF
TRBV6-1	TRBJ2-4	TRBD2	once	TGTGCCAGCAGTGCAGCGGGAGGGACCGTAAGCATTCAGTACTTC	CASSAAGGTVSIQYF
TRBV29-1	TRBJ2-5	NA	NA	TGCAGCGTCCCTCGGGGTGTACAAGAGACCCAGTACTTC	CSVPRGVQETQYF
TRBV20-1	TRBJ1-2	NA	few	TGCAGTGCTAGAGGGGCAGGGTCTAACTATGGCTACACCTTC	CSARGAGSNYGYTF
TRBV20-1	TRBJ2-1	NA	few	TGCAGTGCCGGAACATACACGGATGAGCAGTTCTTC	CSAGTYTDEQFF
TRBV20-1	TRBJ2-1	TRBD2	once	TGCAGTGCTTCCGGGACTAACGACAATGAGCAGTTCTTC	CSASGTNDNEQFF
TRBV5-1	TRBJ2-7	TRBD2	few	TGTGCCAGCAGCTTAGCGACTAGCGGGACAGATGAGCAGTACTTC	CASSLATSGTDEQYF
TRBV9	TRBJ2-7	TRBD2	NA	TGTGCCAGCAGCGTAGCGGTCAGCACTAGCGGGAGAGACTACGAGCAGTACTTC	CASSVAVSTSGRDYEQYF
TRBV20-1	TRBJ2-2	TRBD2	NA	TGCAGTGCTCATTTAGCGGGAGGCCCTTATAACACCGGGGAGCTGTTTTTT	CSAHLAGGPYNTGELFF
TRBV25-1	TRBJ2-5	NA	NA	TGTGCCAGCAGTGAGACCCCAGTCCAAGAGACCCAGTACTTC	CASSETPVQETQYF
TRBV20-1	TRBJ2-1	NA	NA	TGCAGTGCCGTAAAATCAGCCTACAATGAGCAGTTCTTC	CSAVKSAYNEQFF